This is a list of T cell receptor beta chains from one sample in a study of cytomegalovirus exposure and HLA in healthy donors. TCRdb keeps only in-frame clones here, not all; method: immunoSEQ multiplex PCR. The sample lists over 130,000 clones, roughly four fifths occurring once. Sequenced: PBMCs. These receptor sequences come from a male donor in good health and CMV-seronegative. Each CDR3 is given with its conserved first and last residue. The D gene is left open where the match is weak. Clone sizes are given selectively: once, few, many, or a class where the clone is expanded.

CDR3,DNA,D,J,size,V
CASSFAGTGGEKLFF,TGTGCCAGCAGTTTCGCCGGGACAGGGGGCGAAAAACTGTTTTTT,TRBD1,TRBJ1-4,-,TRBV7-9
CASSLDPGLQALEFF,TGTGCCAGCAGCTTAGATCCAGGCTTACAGGCTTTGGAGTTCTTC,-,TRBJ2-1,-,TRBV7-2
CASSNLAGGRDEQYF,TGTGCCAGTAGCAACCTAGCGGGAGGGCGAGACGAGCAGTACTTC,TRBD2,TRBJ2-7,-,TRBV19
CASSLGDSFYEQYF,TGTGCCAGCAGTTTAGGGGACAGCTTCTACGAGCAGTACTTC,TRBD1,TRBJ2-7,once,TRBV27
CAISVQGEISYGYTF,TGTGCCATCAGTGTTCAGGGGGAGATCAGCTATGGCTACACCTTC,TRBD1,TRBJ1-2,-,TRBV10-3
CAGKTGHRYNEQFF,TGTGCCGGGAAGACAGGGCATCGGTACAATGAGCAGTTCTTC,TRBD1,TRBJ2-1,once,TRBV30
CASSLGQASYGYTF,TGTGCCAGCAGCTTGGGGCAGGCGTCCTATGGCTACACCTTC,-,TRBJ1-2,-,TRBV7-8
CASKRLDLGLAGGWNEQFF,TGTGCCAGCAAAAGATTAGATTTGGGACTAGCGGGTGGTTGGAATGAGCAGTTCTTC,TRBD2,TRBJ2-1,-,TRBV27
CASSFRGRRANEQFF,TGTGCCAGCAGTTTCCGCGGGAGAAGAGCGAATGAGCAGTTCTTC,TRBD2,TRBJ2-1,few,TRBV28
CASSQVGQGAYEQYF,TGCGCCAGCAGCCAAGTGGGACAGGGGGCCTACGAGCAGTACTTC,TRBD1,TRBJ2-7,once,TRBV4-1
CATHGPSAKNIQYF,TGCGCCACCCATGGGCCGTCAGCCAAAAACATTCAGTACTTC,-,TRBJ2-4,-,TRBV4-1
CASSFRGSGRAKNEQFF,TGTGCCAGCAGCTTCCGAGGGAGCGGGAGGGCCAAAAATGAGCAGTTCTTC,TRBD2,TRBJ2-1,few,TRBV13
CASSDGLSNEKLFF,TGTGCCAGCAGTGACGGGTTAAGTAATGAAAAACTGTTTTTT,-,TRBJ1-4,-,TRBV25-1
CASSQEWSLAGTDTQYF,TGCGCCAGCAGCCAAGAATGGTCCCTAGCGGGCACAGATACGCAGTATTTT,TRBD2,TRBJ2-3,-,TRBV4-3
CASSLTGEGQPQHF,TGTGCCAGCAGCTTAACGGGGGAGGGTCAGCCCCAGCATTTT,-,TRBJ1-5,-,TRBV7-2
CASSLDPDYHTQYF,TGTGCCAGCAGCTTAGATCCCGACTACCATACGCAGTATTTT,-,TRBJ2-3,-,TRBV11-3
CASSSIYPLRDTLVPPLHF,TGTGCCAGCAGCTCGATTTACCCCCTCCGGGACACGTTGGTTCCACCCCTCCACTTT,-,TRBJ1-6,-,TRBV7-6
CASSLGFLAGVSTDTQYF,TGTGCCAGCAGCTTAGGTTTCCTAGCGGGCGTGAGCACAGATACGCAGTATTTT,TRBD2,TRBJ2-3,few,TRBV7-2
CASSFRQGVPGELFF,TGTGCCAGCAGCTTTCGACAGGGGGTCCCCGGGGAGCTGTTTTTT,TRBD1,TRBJ2-2,-,TRBV7-9
CASSPGGPMEQFF,TGCGCCAGCAGCCCGGGGGGGCCGATGGAGCAGTTCTTC,TRBD2,TRBJ2-1,-,TRBV4-1
CASSVTYNEQFF,TGTGCCAGTAGCGTTACCTACAATGAGCAGTTCTTC,-,TRBJ2-1,-,TRBV19
CATSRDNPGVGGNTIYF,TGTGCCACCAGCAGAGACAATCCAGGGGTCGGTGGAAACACCATATATTTT,-,TRBJ1-3,-,TRBV15
CASREGGANEKLFF,TGCGCCAGCAGGGAAGGGGGCGCGAACGAAAAACTGTTTTTT,TRBD1,TRBJ1-4,-,TRBV5-1
CASSEVSLASGSCEQYF,TGTGCCAGCAGTGAGGTCTCACTCGCTAGCGGGAGTTGCGAGCAGTACTTC,TRBD2,TRBJ2-7,-,TRBV25-1
CASSRGTSVTGELFF,TGTGCCAGCAGCCGCGGGACTAGCGTAACCGGGGAGCTGTTTTTT,TRBD2,TRBJ2-2,-,TRBV7-3
CASSTPGQGTYEQYF,TGTGCCAGCAGTACACCGGGACAGGGTACCTACGAGCAGTACTTC,TRBD1,TRBJ2-7,-,TRBV28
CASSAPGSGANVLTF,TGTGCCAGCAGTGCCCCGGGCTCTGGGGCCAACGTCCTGACTTTC,-,TRBJ2-6,-,TRBV27
CAIRLTGSTDTQYF,TGTGCCATCAGACTGACAGGGAGCACAGATACGCAGTATTTT,TRBD1,TRBJ2-3,-,TRBV10-3
CASSQRTSGSIPYNEQFF,TGCGCCAGCAGCCAGAGGACTAGCGGGAGTATCCCCTACAATGAGCAGTTCTTC,TRBD2,TRBJ2-1,few,TRBV4-1
CACLGLAGYTSTDTQYF,TGTGCCTGCTTGGGACTAGCGGGATATACTAGCACAGATACGCAGTATTTT,TRBD2,TRBJ2-3,once,TRBV7-2
CASSLALADTDTQYF,TGTGCCAGCTCACTAGCCCTAGCGGACACAGATACGCAGTATTTT,TRBD2,TRBJ2-3,-,TRBV18
CAWSIGTGGNEQFF,TGTGCCTGGAGTATAGGGACAGGGGGCAATGAGCAGTTCTTC,TRBD1,TRBJ2-1,-,TRBV30
CASSRGAGELFF,TGTGCCAGCAGCCGGGGGGCCGGGGAGCTGTTTTTT,TRBD2,TRBJ2-2,few,TRBV28
CASSLIMTGREQYF,TGTGCCAGCAGCCTTATTATGACAGGGCGGGAGCAGTACTTC,TRBD1,TRBJ2-7,-,TRBV6-6
CASSSPSGLANTYNEQFF,TGTGCCAGCAGCTCACCCTCCGGACTAGCGAATACCTACAATGAGCAGTTCTTC,TRBD2,TRBJ2-1,few,TRBV27
CASSERLHTDTQYF,TGTGCCAGCAGTGAGAGGCTCCACACAGATACGCAGTATTTT,-,TRBJ2-3,-,TRBV6-4
CASSEANYDSLPQHF,TGTGCCAGCAGTGAAGCCAACTACGACAGTTTGCCCCAGCATTTT,-,TRBJ1-5,-,TRBV6-1
CASSLVRDTQYF,TGTGCCAGCAGCTTAGTTCGAGATACGCAGTATTTT,-,TRBJ2-3,-,TRBV11-2
CASSSQGNTEAFF,TGTGCCAGCAGTTCTCAGGGGAACACTGAAGCTTTCTTT,-,TRBJ1-1,-,TRBV11-2
CASSYWTNTEAFF,TGTGCCAGCAGTTACTGGACAAACACTGAAGCTTTCTTT,-,TRBJ1-1,few,TRBV6-6
CASSRAVAAYNEQFF,TGTGCCAGCAGTCGAGCGGTAGCCGCCTACAATGAGCAGTTCTTC,-,TRBJ2-1,-,TRBV7-3
CASSDRGRETQYF,TGTGCCAGCAGCGACAGGGGGCGAGAGACCCAGTACTTC,TRBD1,TRBJ2-5,-,TRBV7-9
CASENSGSKTDTQYF,TGTGCCAGTGAGAATAGCGGGAGTAAGACAGATACGCAGTATTTT,TRBD2,TRBJ2-3,-,TRBV19
CASSPLAGETQYF,TGTGCCAGCAGCCCGCTAGCTGGAGAGACCCAGTACTTC,-,TRBJ2-5,-,TRBV14
CASSLGSSETQYF,TGTGCCAGCAGCTTGGGTTCTTCAGAGACCCAGTACTTC,-,TRBJ2-5,-,TRBV5-6
CASSTWTSGRHNEQFF,TGTGCCAGCAGCACCTGGACTAGCGGGAGACACAATGAGCAGTTCTTC,TRBD2,TRBJ2-1,once,TRBV9
CASGRDRGFGEQFF,TGTGCCAGCGGCCGCGACAGGGGTTTCGGTGAGCAGTTCTTC,TRBD1,TRBJ2-1,-,TRBV5-4
CASSLQGSNGYTF,TGTGCCAGCAGCCTACAGGGGAGCAATGGCTACACCTTC,TRBD1,TRBJ1-2,-,TRBV6-5
CAGGAQDTDTQYF,TGCGCCGGGGGGGCACAGGACACAGATACGCAGTATTTT,-,TRBJ2-3,few,TRBV10-2
CATQRVVSYNEQFF,TGCGCCACTCAGCGGGTCGTCTCCTACAATGAGCAGTTCTTC,-,TRBJ2-1,-,TRBV4-3
CAWSSSTADTQYF,TGTGCCTGGAGTAGCAGTACAGCAGATACGCAGTATTTT,-,TRBJ2-3,-,TRBV30
CASSAGGGTEAFF,TGTGCCAGCAGCGCCGGGGGGGGCACTGAAGCTTTCTTT,-,TRBJ1-1,few,TRBV9
CASGLTGLANYNEQFF,TGTGCTAGTGGCCTCACGGGACTAGCGAATTACAATGAGCAGTTCTTC,TRBD2,TRBJ2-1,once,TRBV12-5
CASSPGTSGRDNEQFF,TGTGCCAGCAGCCCCGGGACTAGCGGGAGGGACAATGAGCAGTTCTTC,TRBD2,TRBJ2-1,-,TRBV7-8
CASSASTSAGQETQYF,TGTGCCAGCAGCGCTTCGACTAGCGCTGGCCAAGAGACCCAGTACTTC,TRBD2,TRBJ2-5,-,TRBV7-3
CASSCTSGRAKTDTQYF,TGTGCCAGCAGCTGCACTAGCGGGAGGGCCAAGACAGATACGCAGTATTTT,TRBD2,TRBJ2-3,few,TRBV5-6
CASSAEQGNYGYTF,TGTGCCAGCAGCGCTGAACAGGGAAACTATGGCTACACCTTC,-,TRBJ1-2,-,TRBV5-6